What follows are 18 T cell receptor beta chains derived from one specimen sequenced in a study of T cell responses to AZD1222 COVID-19 vaccine. The data were produced by immunoSEQ multiplex PCR, yet TCRdb's version contains in-frame clones alone and is incomplete. The sample records 110,000 to 150,000 clones, roughly 92% being singletons. The specimen comprised peripheral blood, sampled on day 0 of AZD1222 vaccination. These receptors all stem from an adult in good health.

In its sample, this clone was seen a few times. The V call is TRBV9, the J call TRBJ1-2, with D perhaps TRBD1 (5 bases). From germline, CDR1 is SGDLS and CDR2 YYNGEE. CDR3 length equals 15 residues. V lost 0 bases and J 4 bases, leaving 13 bases between the germline ends. This CDR3 reads CASSVGGAASYGYTF. In DNA, the CDR3 is TGTGCCAGCAGCGTAGGAGGGGCCGCAAGCTATGGCTACACCTTC. The variable domain in full, with the rest retrieved from reference TRBV9 and TRBJ1-2, is DSGVTQTPKHLITATGQRVTLRCSPRSGDLSVYWYQQSLDQGLQFLIQYYNGEERAKGNILERFSAQQFPDLHSELNLSSLELGDSALYFCASSVGGAASYGYTFGSGTRLTVV.

CDR3 in DNA: TGCGCCACCCTAACGTGGGAGACCCAGTACTTC. Translating it yields CATLTWETQYF. The rearrangement joins TRBV5-1 to TRBJ2-5; D uncertain. Trimming took off 9 bases at V and 5 bases at J, with 11 bases between the two ends. This CDR3 comprises 11 residues. The V gene's germline CDR1 is SGHRS and CDR2 YFSETQ.

This clone was found once. This chain connects TRBV2 to TRBJ2-3; D perhaps matches TRBD1 (5 bases). Germline assignment: CDR1 SNHLY and CDR2 FYNNEI. The length of the CDR3 is 13 residues. The V and J ends lost 8 bases and 4 bases respectively, with 13 bases between them. CDR3 DNA: TGTGCCAGCGACGTCCAGGGCCCAGATACGCAGTATTTT. It yields the protein CASDVQGPDTQYF. Together with reference TRBV2 and TRBJ2-3, the CDR3 gives the full variable domain: EPEVTQTPSHQVTQMGQEVILRCVPISNHLYFYWYRQILGQKVEFLVSFYNNEISEKSEIFDDQFSVERPDGSNFTLKIRSTKLEDSAMYFCASDVQGPDTQYFGPGTRLTVL.

The genes are TRBV30 and TRBJ2-1, with 10 bases fitting TRBD1. The CDR3 loop spans 14 amino acids. Germline loops: CDR1 GTSNPN, CDR2 SVGIG (reference sequence). The CDR3 reads CAWEEGTGASGQFF. The CDR3 DNA follows: TGTGCTTGGGAAGAGGGGACAGGGGCATCGGGGCAGTTCTTC.

V gene TRBV7-8 combines with J gene TRBJ2-7, with TRBD2 as a possible D gene (5 bases). Germline CDR1 SGHVS, CDR2 FQNEAQ. V gave up 1 base and J gave up 2 bases, with 15 bases separating them. The CDR3 covers 16 residues. The CDR3 region has the DNA TGTGCCAGCAGCTTAGTAGGAGGACCTTTTGCCTACGAGCAGTACTTC. It encodes CASSLVGGPFAYEQYF.

The V call is TRBV6-5, the J call TRBJ2-1; TRBD2 might be the D (5 bases). The CDR3 length is 13 residues. With 5 bases removed from V and 10 bases from J, the gap between germline ends came to 15 bases. Per the germline V gene, CDR1 is MNHEY and CDR2 is SVGAGI. The CDR3 nucleotides read TGTGCCAGCAGTAAATGGACTCCTGGGGAGCAGTTCTTC. Residues: CASSKWTPGEQFF.

This clone was found once. The J gene is TRBJ1-5, the V gene TRBV19; D is perhaps TRBD1 (6 bases). V was trimmed by 5 bases and J by 3 bases, leaving 11 bases between them. The CDR3 covers 14 residues. Germline V gene sequence: CDR1 LNHDA, CDR2 SQIVND (reference sequence). The CDR3 reads CASSHTGINQPQHF. DNA for the CDR3: TGTGCCAGTAGTCATACAGGGATCAATCAGCCCCAGCATTTT.

The chain recombines TRBV3-1 (or the pseudogene TRBV3-2) with TRBJ1-1, with D possibly TRBD1 on 6 matching bases. The germline V gene has CDR1 LGHDT and CDR2 YNNKEL (reference sequence). Deletions cut 7 bases from V and 4 bases from J, with 16 bases between. This CDR3 has 14 amino acids. CDR3 region: CASTPTGGRTEAFF. The CDR3 bases are TGTGCCAGCACCCCGACAGGCGGGCGCACTGAAGCTTTCTTT.

The gene calls are TRBV4-1 and TRBJ1-6; no clear D gene. Deletions cut 1 base from V and 9 bases from J, with 7 bases between. Germline V gene sequence: CDR1 MGHRA, CDR2 YSYEKL. The CDR3 has 13 residues. The CDR3: CASSQAMVSPLHF. In DNA, the CDR3 is TGCGCCAGCAGCCAAGCCATGGTTTCACCCCTCCACTTT.

V and J are TRBV5-1 and TRBJ1-1; D remains unclear. Germline CDR1 reads SGHRS; CDR2 reads YFSETQ. This CDR3 spans 13 amino acids. The V and J ends lost 1 base and 1 base respectively, with 5 bases between them. The CDR3 DNA is TGCGCCAGCAGCTTGTGGGAGAACACTGAAGCTTTCTTT. Translation: CASSLWENTEAFF.

This sequence joins TRBV6-5 and TRBJ1-5, with TRBD1 identical over 9 bases. The germline gives CDR1 MNHEY, CDR2 SVGAGI. V gave up 5 bases and J gave up 4 bases; unmatched junction bases: 6. The length of the CDR3 is 15 residues. The CDR3 DNA reads as TGTGCCAGCAGTACGGGACAGGGCCCTAATCAGCCCCAGCATTTT. This codes for CASSTGQGPNQPQHF.

This chain joins TRBV3-1 (or the pseudogene TRBV3-2) and TRBJ1-5, with D perhaps matching TRBD1 (5 bases). CDR3 size: 17 residues. The germline V gene encodes CDR1 LGHDT and CDR2 YNNKEL (reference sequence). Trimming removed 0 bases from V and 0 bases from J, with 12 bases in between. The CDR3 bases are TGTGCCAGCAGCCAAGACTTGGGGCTTAATAGCAATCAGCCCCAGCATTTT. Translation gives CASSQDLGLNSNQPQHF.

This chain connects TRBV2 to TRBJ2-2, with D perhaps TRBD2 (5 bases). The germline gives CDR1 SNHLY, CDR2 FYNNEI. This CDR3 spans 16 amino acids. V shed 4 bases and J shed 1 base, with 13 bases lying between them. CDR3 bases: TGTGCCAGCAGTGCTATGAGGGCAAAGAACACCGGGGAGCTGTTTTTT. It yields the protein CASSAMRAKNTGELFF.

V gene TRBV10-1 combines with J gene TRBJ2-2; possible D gene TRBD1, 6 bases. The V gene lost 2 bases and the J gene lost 5 bases, with 12 bases spanning the gap. CDR3 length equals 15 residues. Germline V gives CDR1 WNHNN, CDR2 SYGVQD (reference sequence). The CDR3 reads CASSEGTRETGELFF. The CDR3 DNA follows: TGCGCCAGCAGTGAGGGGACACGAGAAACCGGGGAGCTGTTTTTT.

The chain has TRBV30 and TRBJ2-7; unclear D gene. Germline CDR1 reads GTSNPN; CDR2 reads SVGIG (reference sequence). CDR3 length: 14 residues. V gave up 2 bases and J gave up 10 bases, with 21 bases separating them. The CDR3 sequence: CAWSIGLFEGYQYF. In DNA, the CDR3 is TGTGCCTGGAGTATTGGGCTTTTTGAAGGGTATCAGTACTTC.

The rearrangement joins TRBV15 to TRBJ2-6; D is unresolved. Germline CDR1 reads LNHNV; CDR2 reads YYDKDF (reference sequence). CDR3 length: 16 amino acids. Trimming shortened V by 1 base and J by 0 bases, and 7 bases separated the two germline ends. The chain's CDR3 is CATSRAGFSGANVLTF. The CDR3, as DNA: TGTGCCACCAGCAGAGCTGGGTTCTCTGGGGCCAACGTCCTGACTTTC.

The J gene is TRBJ1-5, the V gene TRBV28; no clear D. Germline V gene data show CDR1 as MDHEN and CDR2 as SYDVKM. The CDR3 totals 12 residues. V was trimmed by 11 bases and J by 2 bases, leaving 10 bases between them. The CDR3 DNA is TGTGCCCCGTGTACAGGCAATCAGCCCCAGCATTTT. The encoded protein is CAPCTGNQPQHF.

V and J are TRBV30 and TRBJ1-1; D call uncertain. Looked up from germline, CDR1 is GTSNPN and CDR2 is SVGIG (reference sequence). Trimming pared 2 bases from V and 1 base from J, leaving 11 bases between. The CDR3 loop spans 14 amino acids. This CDR3 reads CAWSIRVGNTEAFF. CDR3 sequence (DNA): TGTGCCTGGAGTATTCGGGTGGGGAACACTGAAGCTTTCTTT.